This TCR beta chain was profiled in a study of memory B cells and T cells in multiple sclerosis. The germline V gene has CDR1 SGHDT and CDR2 YYEEEE. V shed 0 bases and J shed 5 bases, with 14 bases lying between them. CDR3 length equals 15 residues. Study-level points and caveats: Shared clonotype counts depended on differing compartment clone-set sizes and were normalized.

Assay: immunoSEQ multiplex PCR; the TCRdb copy retains only in-frame clones and omits some. The table has fewer than 40,000 clones, roughly 83% seen once; the top ten hold approximately 2.6%. After stimulus-free culture, autoproliferating CFSE-dim and non-proliferating CFSE-high T cells were sequenced separately. Pooled replicate wells came from about 5x10^7 CFSE-labeled PBMCs cultured approximately 7 days without stimulus. CFSE at 0.4 to 0.6 uM labeled the PBMCs, which were then cultured unstimulated. A note on this clone: Its specificity is unknown.

The sequence was obtained from a human donor with multiple sclerosis. Sequencing was performed on PBMCs from blood kept in culture. The genes are TRBV5-6 and TRBJ1-1; a weak D match, TRBD1 (5 bases). DNA for the CDR3: TGTGCCAGCAGCTTGGTTCGGGGGTTTTGGACTGAAGCTTTCTTT. Its protein is CASSLVRGFWTEAFF.